Listed below are T cell receptor beta chains from one sample, sequenced in a study of blood T cells in healthy people across ages. One entry per CDR3 protein results from TCRdb running MiXCR on the 5' RACE reads. The table records approximately 600,000 distinct CDR3 sequences, under 65% of them present only once. The sample taken for sequencing was blood. All receptors derive from a man in his 60s in good health. CDR3s include the opening cysteine and the closing phenylalanine or tryptophan. Fields, in order: D gene, J gene, V gene, clone size, CDR3 protein, CDR3 DNA. A D gene is named only where the DNA matches it firmly. Clone size is shown for a subset of rows, as once, few, many or a class of expanded clone.

TRBD1,TRBJ2-1,TRBV29-1,few,CSGGGFGEQFF,TGCAGCGGAGGGGGCTTTGGAGAGCAGTTCTTC
-,TRBJ1-5,TRBV5-1,-,CASRPGASNQPQHF,TGCGCCAGCCGTCCGGGGGCTAGCAATCAGCCCCAGCATTTT
TRBD1,TRBJ2-1,TRBV12-3/TRBV12-4,few,CASSLFQTGDYNEQFF,TGTGCCAGCAGTTTATTTCAGACAGGGGACTACAATGAGCAGTTCTTC
-,TRBJ2-1,TRBV18,-,CASSPPTGAYNEQFF,TGTGCCAGCTCACCTCCTACAGGCGCCTACAATGAGCAGTTCTTC
-,TRBJ1-1,TRBV7-9,-,CASSLGQGSAEAFF,TGTGCCAGCAGCTTAGGCCAGGGGAGTGCTGAAGCTTTCTTT
-,TRBJ1-6,TRBV10-3,-,CAIRSGQPNSPLHF,TGTGCCATCCGAAGTGGACAGCCTAATTCACCCCTCCACTTT
TRBD2,TRBJ2-7,TRBV7-6,few,CASSLKSSGGHFTYEQYF,TGTGCCAGCAGCTTAAAGTCCAGCGGGGGCCATTTTACCTATGAGCAGTACTTC
-,TRBJ2-6,TRBV20-1,few,CSAQRMAGANVLTF,TGCAGTGCCCAACGAATGGCTGGGGCCAACGTCCTGACTTTC
TRBD2,TRBJ2-5,TRBV3-1,-,CASSSRTSGGGRETQYF,TGTGCCAGCAGCTCCCGGACTAGCGGGGGGGGTCGAGAGACCCAGTACTTC
TRBD2,TRBJ2-3,TRBV20-1,-,CSAASSGAADTQYF,TGCAGTGCCGCCTCTAGCGGGGCCGCAGATACGCAGTATTTT
TRBD1,TRBJ2-5,TRBV12-3/TRBV12-4,-,CASSLAHRGPYQETQYF,TGTGCCAGCAGTTTAGCGCATAGGGGGCCGTACCAAGAGACCCAGTACTTC
-,TRBJ1-1,TRBV29-1,once,CSVEMTWGTEAFF,TGCAGCGTTGAGATGACCTGGGGTACTGAAGCTTTCTTT
-,TRBJ2-1,TRBV4-1,once,CASSQDPGNEQFF,TGCGCCAGCAGCCAAGATCCGGGCAATGAGCAGTTCTTC
-,TRBJ2-6,TRBV19,-,CASRLRRGMSGANVLTF,TGTGCCAGTAGATTAAGGAGAGGGATGAGCGGGGCCAACGTCCTGACTTTC
-,TRBJ2-4,TRBV3-1,-,CASSHNRRGGGKNIQYF,TGTGCCAGCAGCCACAACCGGAGGGGGGGCGGCAAAAACATTCAGTACTTC
-,TRBJ2-5,TRBV5-6,-,CASSLAGRAAGETQYF,TGTGCCAGCAGCTTGGCCGGACGAGCTGCGGGGGAGACCCAGTACTTC
-,TRBJ2-7,TRBV27,-,CASDQALCPYEQYF,TGTGCCAGCGATCAGGCCCTCTGCCCCTACGAGCAGTACTTC
TRBD1,TRBJ1-1,TRBV20-1,-,CSASPGGSGNTEAFF,TGCAGTGCTAGTCCAGGGGGCAGCGGGAACACTGAAGCTTTCTTT
-,TRBJ2-1,TRBV6-1,-,CASSSEGGSYNEQFF,TGTGCCAGCAGCTCCGAGGGGGGCTCCTACAATGAGCAGTTCTTC
-,TRBJ2-1,TRBV29-1,-,CSVGGDSYNEQFF,TGCAGCGTTGGGGGGGACTCCTACAATGAGCAGTTCTTC
-,TRBJ2-7,TRBV3-1,few,CASSQRWRPDEQYF,TGTGCCAGCAGCCAAAGGTGGAGACCGGACGAGCAGTACTTC
-,TRBJ2-5,TRBV6-5,-,CASSYSGGLTGTQYF,TGTGCCAGCAGTTACTCGGGGGGCCTAACCGGGACCCAGTACTTC
TRBD1,TRBJ2-3,TRBV3-1,-,CASRPAPGQGADTQYF,TGTGCCAGCAGGCCGGCTCCGGGACAGGGAGCAGATACGCAGTATTTT
-,TRBJ2-2,TRBV5-1,-,CASSPGSRWNTGELFF,TGCGCCAGCAGTCCGGGGAGCCGCTGGAACACCGGGGAGCTGTTTTTT
-,TRBJ1-5,TRBV29-1,-,CSVDSGARNQPQHF,TGCAGCGTTGACTCGGGGGCTAGGAATCAGCCCCAGCATTTT
TRBD1,TRBJ2-1,TRBV5-1,-,CASSPQGANEQFF,TGCGCCAGCAGCCCACAGGGGGCGAATGAGCAGTTCTTC
-,TRBJ1-1,TRBV6-2/TRBV6-3,-,CATRGIGNTEAFF,TGTGCCACCCGCGGGATAGGGAACACTGAAGCTTTCTTT
-,TRBJ2-3,TRBV6-2/TRBV6-3,-,CASSRDTPETDTQYF,TGTGCCAGCAGCCGTGACACCCCAGAGACAGATACGCAGTATTTT
-,TRBJ1-5,TRBV6-6,-,CASSYNRVSNQPQHF,TGTGCCAGCAGTTACAACCGTGTTTCGAATCAGCCCCAGCATTTT
TRBD1,TRBJ1-4,TRBV5-1,-,CASRTGQRTFNEKLFF,TGCGCCAGCAGGACGGGACAGCGAACCTTTAATGAAAAACTGTTTTTT
TRBD2,TRBJ2-1,TRBV5-1,few,CASSTVLAGAHNEQFF,TGCGCCAGCAGCACCGTACTAGCGGGGGCCCACAATGAGCAGTTCTTC
-,TRBJ2-5,TRBV12-3/TRBV12-4,-,CASTVQQGAALGETQYF,TGTGCCAGCACCGTACAGCAGGGTGCCGCTCTGGGCGAGACCCAGTACTTC